The next 5 T cell receptor beta chains were all read from a single sample in a study of human T cells and chemical hapten exposure. Time point meaning: patch test 2, 6 weeks after DPC sensitization. Specified treatment: therapeutic diphenylcyclopropenone sensitization with weekly scalp DPC. TCRdb reprocessed the RACE reads via MiXCR and lists one record per CDR3 protein. The table includes more than 110,000 distinct CDR3 sequences, roughly 12% detected once. The starting material was whole blood, obtained in connection with sensitization to the hapten diphenylcyclopropenone (DPC). These TCRs come from a woman in her forties or fifties with alopecia areata. Some clones in this sample may be carry-over from other donors' samples.

This clonotype was observed at least ten times. The V and J genes are TRBV9 and TRBJ1-6, with 7 bases matching TRBD1. The V segment lost 7 bases and the J segment 7 bases; nucleotides outside the gene matches: 5. The CDR3 covers 13 residues. CDR1 and CDR2 from the germline V gene are SGDLS and YYNGEE. The CDR3: CASADRANSPLHF. The CDR3 coding sequence is TGTGCCAGCGCTGACAGGGCCAATTCACCCCTCCACTTT.

This clonotype was found many times. The rearrangement uses TRBV20-1 and TRBJ2-2; D is ambiguous. Trimming shortened V by 5 bases and J by 1 base, and 8 bases separated the two germline ends. The CDR3 consists of 13 residues. Germline V CDR1 and CDR2: DFQATT, SNEGSKA (reference sequence). The chain's CDR3 is CSASGQNTGELFF. In nucleotides, the CDR3 is TGCAGTGCTTCGGGCCAGAACACCGGGGAGCTGTTTTTT.

There are many counts of this clonotype. V is TRBV20-1 and J is TRBJ1-5; tentatively, D is TRBD1 (6 bases). CDR3 length: 14 residues. V gave up 5 bases and J gave up 6 bases, with 17 bases separating them. The V gene's germline CDR1 is DFQATT and CDR2 SNEGSKA (reference sequence). The CDR3 nucleotides read TGCAGTGCTCCACCTACAGGGAACGGTCAGCCCCAGCATTTT. Its translation is CSAPPTGNGQPQHF.

Ten or more counts support this clonotype. This chain links TRBV27 with TRBJ1-5; the D gene is possibly TRBD1 (5 bases). The CDR3 runs 13 residues. Germline CDR1 and CDR2: MNHEY and SMNVEV (reference sequence). V was shortened by 6 bases and J by 5 bases, with 11 bases between the two germline ends. CDR3 nucleotides: TGTGCCAGCAGCCCCGGGGGATATCAGCCCCAGCATTTT. Translated, it gives CASSPGGYQPQHF.

This clonotype appeared a few times. At one end the junction does not follow the germline gene, possibly because of a read error. This chain connects TRBV2 to TRBJ2-1, with 9 bases lining up with TRBD1. This CDR3 is built from 11 residues. Germline V gene lookup returns CDR1 SNHLY and CDR2 FYNNEI. CDR3 sequence (DNA): TGTGCCAGCAGTACCGGGACAGGGTCATACTTC. Its translation: CASSTGTGSYF. The complete variable domain, with remaining parts taken from reference TRBV2 and TRBJ2-1, reads EPEVTQTPSHQVTQMGQEVILRCVPISNHLYFYWYRQILGQKVEFLVSFYNNEISEKSEIFDDQFSVERPDGSNFTLKIRSTKLEDSAMYFCASSTGTGSYFGPGTRLTVL.